This TCR beta chain was identified in a study of CD8 T cells in ankylosing spondylitis. This clonotype was seen ten or more times. What it binds is not known. Each CDR3 protein gets one entry after TCRdb re-called the 5' RACE reads with MiXCR. The sample carries over 60,000 distinct CDR3 sequences, roughly 5% recorded once. Study-level points and caveats: The study identified a TCR beta motif of seven or eight highly homologous variants that appeared characteristic of ankylosing spondylitis blood. Past studies reported some motif variants in reactive arthritis synovial fluid and blood.

The TCR was taken from a male donor with ankylosing spondylitis or in good health (not recorded which). Input material: blood, either unsorted or a sorted T cell fraction (not recorded which).

CDR3 residues: CSVERGASNEQFF. CDR3 nucleotides: TGCAGCGTTGAAAGGGGGGCGTCCAATGAGCAGTTCTTC. This sequence joins TRBV29-1 and TRBJ2-1; either TRBD1 or TRBD2 may supply D (6 bases each). The CDR3 sequence is 13 residues long. In germline, CDR1 is SQVTM, CDR2 ANQGSEA. With 2 bases removed from V and 6 bases from J, the gap between germline ends came to 11 bases.